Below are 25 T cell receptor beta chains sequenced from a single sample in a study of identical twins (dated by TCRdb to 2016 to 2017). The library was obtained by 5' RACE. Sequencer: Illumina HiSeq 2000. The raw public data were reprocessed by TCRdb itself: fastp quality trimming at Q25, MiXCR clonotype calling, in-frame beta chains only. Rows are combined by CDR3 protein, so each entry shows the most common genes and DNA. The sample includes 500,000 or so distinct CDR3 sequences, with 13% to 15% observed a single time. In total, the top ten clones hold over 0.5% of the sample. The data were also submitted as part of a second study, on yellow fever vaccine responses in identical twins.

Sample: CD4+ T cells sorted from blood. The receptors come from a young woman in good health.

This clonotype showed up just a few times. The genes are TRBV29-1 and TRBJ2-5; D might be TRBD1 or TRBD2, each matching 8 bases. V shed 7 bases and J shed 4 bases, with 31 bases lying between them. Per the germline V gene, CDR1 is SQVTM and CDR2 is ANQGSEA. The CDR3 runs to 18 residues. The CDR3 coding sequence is TGCAGCGGCCGGGGGGGGTGGGACAGGAATTGCATGAGAGAGACCCAGTACTTC. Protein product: CSGRGGWDRNCMRETQYF.

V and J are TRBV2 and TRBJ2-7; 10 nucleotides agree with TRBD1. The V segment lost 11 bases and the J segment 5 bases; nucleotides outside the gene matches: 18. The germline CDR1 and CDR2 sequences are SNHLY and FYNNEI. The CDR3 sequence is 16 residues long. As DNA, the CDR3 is TGTGCCTACGCGGGGAGGCCCGGGACAGGGGCAAACGAGCAGTACTTC. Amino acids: CAYAGRPGTGANEQYF.

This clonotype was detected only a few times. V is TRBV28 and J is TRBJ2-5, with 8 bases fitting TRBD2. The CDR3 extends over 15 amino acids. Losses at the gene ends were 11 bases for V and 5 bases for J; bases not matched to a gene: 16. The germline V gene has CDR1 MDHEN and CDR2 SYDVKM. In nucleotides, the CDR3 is TGTGCCTCGGGGGAAACGGGAGGGCCTAGGGAGACCCAGTACTTC. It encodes CASGETGGPRETQYF.

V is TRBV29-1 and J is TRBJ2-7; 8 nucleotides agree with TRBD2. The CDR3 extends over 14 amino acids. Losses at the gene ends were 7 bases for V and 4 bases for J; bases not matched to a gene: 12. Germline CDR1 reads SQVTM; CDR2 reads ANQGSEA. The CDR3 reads CSATLEGLGYEQYF. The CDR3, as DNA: TGCAGCGCCACGCTCGAGGGACTAGGTTACGAGCAGTACTTC.

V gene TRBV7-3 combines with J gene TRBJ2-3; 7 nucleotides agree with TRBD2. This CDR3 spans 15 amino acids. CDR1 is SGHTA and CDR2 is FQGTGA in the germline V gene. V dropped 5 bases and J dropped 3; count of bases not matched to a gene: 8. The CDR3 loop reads CASSLLAPQTDTQYF. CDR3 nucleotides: TGTGCCAGCAGCCTACTAGCGCCACAAACAGATACGCAGTATTTT.

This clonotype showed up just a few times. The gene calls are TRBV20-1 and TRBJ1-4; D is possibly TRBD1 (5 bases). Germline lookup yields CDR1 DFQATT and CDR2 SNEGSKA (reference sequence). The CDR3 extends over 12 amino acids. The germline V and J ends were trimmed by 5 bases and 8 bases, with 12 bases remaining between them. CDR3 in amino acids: CSAGPGFEKLFF. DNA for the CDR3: TGCAGTGCTGGACCAGGGTTCGAAAAACTGTTTTTT.

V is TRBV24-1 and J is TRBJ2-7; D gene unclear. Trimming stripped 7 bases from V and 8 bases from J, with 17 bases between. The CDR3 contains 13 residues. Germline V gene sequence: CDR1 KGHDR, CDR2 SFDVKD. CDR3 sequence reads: CATRFDGPAQQYF. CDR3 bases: TGTGCCACCAGGTTCGACGGGCCAGCCCAGCAGTACTTC.

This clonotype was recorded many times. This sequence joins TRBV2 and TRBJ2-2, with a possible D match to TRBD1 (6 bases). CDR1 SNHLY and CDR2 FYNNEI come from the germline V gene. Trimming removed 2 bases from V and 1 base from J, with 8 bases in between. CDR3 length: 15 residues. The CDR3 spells CASSEQGQNTGELFF. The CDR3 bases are TGTGCCAGCAGTGAACAGGGACAGAACACCGGGGAGCTGTTTTTT. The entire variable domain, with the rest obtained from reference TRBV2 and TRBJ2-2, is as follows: EPEVTQTPSHQVTQMGQEVILRCVPISNHLYFYWYRQILGQKVEFLVSFYNNEISEKSEIFDDQFSVERPDGSNFTLKIRSTKLEDSAMYFCASSEQGQNTGELFFGEGSRLTVL.

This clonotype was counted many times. The CDR3, as DNA: TGCGCCAGCAGCTTGGCGGTTTGGAATGAGCAGTTCTTC. This gives the protein CASSLAVWNEQFF. The chain is built from TRBV5-1 and TRBJ2-1; D not certain. Germline CDR1 reads SGHRS; CDR2 reads YFSETQ. Trimming shortened V by 0 bases and J by 7 bases, and 8 bases separated the two germline ends. The CDR3 loop spans 13 amino acids. The full variable domain, rest sourced from reference TRBV5-1 and TRBJ2-1, is KAGVTQTPRYLIKTRGQQVTLSCSPISGHRSVSWYQQTPGQGLQFLFEYFSETQRNKGNFPGRFSGRQFSNSRSEMNVSTLELGDSALYLCASSLAVWNEQFFGPGTRLTVL.

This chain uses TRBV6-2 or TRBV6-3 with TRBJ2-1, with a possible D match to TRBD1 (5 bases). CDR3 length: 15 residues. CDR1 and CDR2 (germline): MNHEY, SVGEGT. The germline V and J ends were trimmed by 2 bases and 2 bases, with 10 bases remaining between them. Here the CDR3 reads CASSYPRQTYNEQFF. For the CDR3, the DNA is TGTGCCAGCAGTTACCCTCGACAGACCTACAATGAGCAGTTCTTC.

As DNA, the CDR3 is TGCGCCAGCAGCCAAGGGTCCAGAACTAGCACAGATACGCAGTATTTT. Protein product: CASSQGSRTSTDTQYF. V and J are TRBV4-3 and TRBJ2-3; no clear D. This CDR3 has 16 amino acids. Germline CDR1 reads LGHNA; CDR2 reads YSLEER. V was trimmed by 1 base and J by 0 bases, leaving 11 bases between them.

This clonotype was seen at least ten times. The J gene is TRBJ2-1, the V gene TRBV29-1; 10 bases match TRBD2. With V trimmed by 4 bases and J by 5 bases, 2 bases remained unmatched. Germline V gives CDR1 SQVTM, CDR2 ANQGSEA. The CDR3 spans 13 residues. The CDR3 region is CSVASGGNNEQFF. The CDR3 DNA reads TGCAGCGTTGCTAGCGGGGGAAACAATGAGCAGTTCTTC.

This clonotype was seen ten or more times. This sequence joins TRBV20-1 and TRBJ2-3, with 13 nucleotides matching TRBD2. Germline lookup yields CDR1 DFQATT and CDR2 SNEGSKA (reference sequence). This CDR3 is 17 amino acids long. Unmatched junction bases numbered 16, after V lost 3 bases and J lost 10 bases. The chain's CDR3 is CSASATLTSGGAGPQYF. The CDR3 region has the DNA TGCAGTGCTAGCGCAACCCTAACTAGCGGGGGGGCCGGTCCGCAGTATTTT.

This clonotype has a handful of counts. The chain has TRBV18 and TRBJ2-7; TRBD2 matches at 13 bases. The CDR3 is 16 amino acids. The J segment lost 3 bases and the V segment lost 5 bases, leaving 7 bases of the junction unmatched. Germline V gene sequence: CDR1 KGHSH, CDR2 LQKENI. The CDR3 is CASSAGLAGAYYEQYF. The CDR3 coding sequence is TGTGCCAGCTCAGCCGGACTAGCGGGGGCCTACTACGAGCAGTACTTC.

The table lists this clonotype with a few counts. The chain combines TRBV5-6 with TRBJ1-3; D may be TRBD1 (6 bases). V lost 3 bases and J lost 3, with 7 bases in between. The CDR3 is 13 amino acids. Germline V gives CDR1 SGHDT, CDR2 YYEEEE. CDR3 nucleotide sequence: TGTGCCAGCAGCTACAGGGTTGGAAACACCATATATTTT. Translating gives CASSYRVGNTIYF. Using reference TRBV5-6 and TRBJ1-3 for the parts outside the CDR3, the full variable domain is DAGVTQSPTHLIKTRGQQVTLRCSPKSGHDTVSWYQQALGQGPQFIFQYYEEEERQRGNFPDRFSGHQFPNYSSELNVNALLLGDSALYLCASSYRVGNTIYFGEGSWLTVV.

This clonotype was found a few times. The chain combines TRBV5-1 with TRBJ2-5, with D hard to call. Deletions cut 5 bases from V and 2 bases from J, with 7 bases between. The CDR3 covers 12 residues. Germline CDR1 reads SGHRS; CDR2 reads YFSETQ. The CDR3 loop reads CASRQVQETQYF. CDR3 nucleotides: TGCGCCAGCAGACAAGTACAAGAGACCCAGTACTTC.

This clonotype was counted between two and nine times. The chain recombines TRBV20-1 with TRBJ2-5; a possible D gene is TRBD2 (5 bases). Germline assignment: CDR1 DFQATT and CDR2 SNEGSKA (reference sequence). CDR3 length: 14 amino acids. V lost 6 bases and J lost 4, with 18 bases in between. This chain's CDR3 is CSAEVWERGETQYF. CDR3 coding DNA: TGCAGTGCGGAGGTGTGGGAGCGCGGAGAGACCCAGTACTTC.

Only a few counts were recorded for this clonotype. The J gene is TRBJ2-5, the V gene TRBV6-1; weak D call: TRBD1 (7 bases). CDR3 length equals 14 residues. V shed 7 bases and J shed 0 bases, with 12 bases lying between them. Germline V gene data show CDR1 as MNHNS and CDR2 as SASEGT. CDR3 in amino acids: CASKEGTDQETQYF. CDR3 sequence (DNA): TGTGCCAGCAAGGAGGGGACAGACCAAGAGACCCAGTACTTC.

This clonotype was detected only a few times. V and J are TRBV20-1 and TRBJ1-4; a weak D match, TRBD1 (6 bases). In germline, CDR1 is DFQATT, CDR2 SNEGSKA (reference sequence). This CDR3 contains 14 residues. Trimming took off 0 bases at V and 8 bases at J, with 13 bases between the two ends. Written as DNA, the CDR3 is TGCAGTGCTAGAGATCTTGAAGGGGGAGAAAAACTGTTTTTT. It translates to CSARDLEGGEKLFF.

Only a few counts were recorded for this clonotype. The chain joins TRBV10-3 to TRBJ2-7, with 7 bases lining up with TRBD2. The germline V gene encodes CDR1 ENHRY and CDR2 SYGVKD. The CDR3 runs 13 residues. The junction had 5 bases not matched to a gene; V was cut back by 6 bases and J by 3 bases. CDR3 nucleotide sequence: TGTGCCATCAGCGTCCGCGGGGGCTACGAGCAGTACTTC. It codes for CAISVRGGYEQYF.

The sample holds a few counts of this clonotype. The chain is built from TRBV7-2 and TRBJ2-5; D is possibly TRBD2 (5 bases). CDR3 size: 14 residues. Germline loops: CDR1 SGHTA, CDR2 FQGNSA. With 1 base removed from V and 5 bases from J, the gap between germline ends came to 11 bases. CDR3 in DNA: TGTGCCAGCAGCTTAGATGGGCCGGGGGAGACCCAGTACTTC. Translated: CASSLDGPGETQYF.

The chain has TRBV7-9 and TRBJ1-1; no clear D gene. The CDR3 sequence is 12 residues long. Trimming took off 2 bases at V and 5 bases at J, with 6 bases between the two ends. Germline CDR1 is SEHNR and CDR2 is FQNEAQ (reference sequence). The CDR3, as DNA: TGTGCCAGCAGCTTATTCACTACTGAAGCTTTCTTT. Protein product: CASSLFTTEAFF.

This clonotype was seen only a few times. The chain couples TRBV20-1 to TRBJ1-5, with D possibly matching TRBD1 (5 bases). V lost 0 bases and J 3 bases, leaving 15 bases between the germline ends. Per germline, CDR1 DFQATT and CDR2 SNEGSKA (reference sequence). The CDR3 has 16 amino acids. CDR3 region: CSARDSSPGNNQPQHF. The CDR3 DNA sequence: TGCAGTGCTAGAGATTCGTCCCCAGGGAACAATCAGCCCCAGCATTTT.

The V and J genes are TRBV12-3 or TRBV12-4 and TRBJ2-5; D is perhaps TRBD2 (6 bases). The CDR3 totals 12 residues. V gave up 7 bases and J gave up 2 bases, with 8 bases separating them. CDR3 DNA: TGTGCCAGCAAGGGACTGCAAGAGACCCAGTACTTC. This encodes CASKGLQETQYF.

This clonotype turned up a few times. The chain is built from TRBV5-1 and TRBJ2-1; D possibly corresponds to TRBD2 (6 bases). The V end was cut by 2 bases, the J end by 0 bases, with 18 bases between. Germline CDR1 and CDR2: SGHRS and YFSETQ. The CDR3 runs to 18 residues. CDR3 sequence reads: CASSLSAGGTSSYNEQFF. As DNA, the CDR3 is TGCGCCAGCAGCTTATCGGCGGGCGGGACCAGCTCCTACAATGAGCAGTTCTTC.